A selection of T cell receptor beta chains follows, all from one sample in a study of blood T cell repertoires in COVID-19. The table came from immunoSEQ multiplex PCR; TCRdb's copy has only in-frame clones and leaves some out. Of under 300,000 clones detected, about 89% appear once; the ten largest clones hold 1.2%. The sample was PBMCs or T cells enriched from blood (not recorded which). These receptors were taken from a human donor in a cohort exposed to, infected with or recovered from COVID-19 (not recorded which). The donor label of this sample is uncertain. Each CDR3 is given with its conserved first and last residue. The order of the fields is clone size, V gene, J gene, CDR3 protein. Where a row states a size, it is once, few, many or the class of an expanded clone; other rows omit it.

clone_size: NA
v_call: TRBV24-1
j_call: TRBJ1-2
cdr3_aa: CATSGGGSSHYGYTF

clone_size: few
v_call: TRBV3-1/TRBV3-2
j_call: TRBJ1-4
cdr3_aa: CASSQDLRDEKLFF

clone_size: NA
v_call: TRBV7-9
j_call: TRBJ2-1
cdr3_aa: CASSFPSGGANEQFF

clone_size: NA
v_call: TRBV18
j_call: TRBJ1-2
cdr3_aa: CASSPYREGYTF

clone_size: NA
v_call: TRBV6-5
j_call: TRBJ1-1
cdr3_aa: CASSYSGGNTEAFF

clone_size: NA
v_call: TRBV2
j_call: TRBJ1-1
cdr3_aa: CASSNQVGRAEAFF

clone_size: NA
v_call: TRBV7-9
j_call: TRBJ2-7
cdr3_aa: CASSFNYEQYF

clone_size: once
v_call: TRBV5-1
j_call: TRBJ2-1
cdr3_aa: CASVPQGSYNEQFF

clone_size: NA
v_call: TRBV19
j_call: TRBJ1-3
cdr3_aa: CASSIDPDGAGNTIYF

clone_size: NA
v_call: TRBV12-3/TRBV12-4
j_call: TRBJ1-1
cdr3_aa: CASTLQGAGEAFF

clone_size: NA
v_call: TRBV4-1
j_call: TRBJ2-6
cdr3_aa: CASSPGGANVLTF

clone_size: NA
v_call: TRBV4-1
j_call: TRBJ2-1
cdr3_aa: CASSQDPGGAFF

clone_size: once
v_call: TRBV2
j_call: TRBJ2-3
cdr3_aa: CASSEVGYETSTDTQYF

clone_size: NA
v_call: TRBV18
j_call: TRBJ1-2
cdr3_aa: CASSPPGLANYGYTF

clone_size: NA
v_call: TRBV7-6
j_call: TRBJ1-6
cdr3_aa: CASSFRTGESSPLHF